In this sample, the clone carrying this T cell receptor (beta chain) turned up a few times. The CDR3 has 16 residues. The trim removed 2 bases at V and 7 bases at J, leaving 9 bases unmatched. Germline V gives CDR1 SGHRS, CDR2 YFSETQ. These data are taken from a study of blood T cell repertoires in COVID-19. Authors' analysis steps: The assay estimated nucleated cells by amplifying reference gene primers. The repertoire was sequenced with immunoSEQ multiplex PCR; TCRdb's copy has only in-frame clones and lacks some. V and J calls and clone size follow that table, whereas D and trimming were derived from the DNA. Of fewer than 350,000 clones in the sample, 85% to 90% were seen once.

The chain employs TRBV5-1 and TRBJ1-2; TRBD1 matches at 12 bases. Material for sequencing was peripheral blood. This clonotype was obtained from a young woman with COVID-19, enrolled during active disease. The CDR3: CASSFGTGGDGSGYTF. CDR3 nucleotide sequence: TGCGCCAGCAGCTTCGGGACAGGGGGCGATGGTAGTGGCTACACCTTC.